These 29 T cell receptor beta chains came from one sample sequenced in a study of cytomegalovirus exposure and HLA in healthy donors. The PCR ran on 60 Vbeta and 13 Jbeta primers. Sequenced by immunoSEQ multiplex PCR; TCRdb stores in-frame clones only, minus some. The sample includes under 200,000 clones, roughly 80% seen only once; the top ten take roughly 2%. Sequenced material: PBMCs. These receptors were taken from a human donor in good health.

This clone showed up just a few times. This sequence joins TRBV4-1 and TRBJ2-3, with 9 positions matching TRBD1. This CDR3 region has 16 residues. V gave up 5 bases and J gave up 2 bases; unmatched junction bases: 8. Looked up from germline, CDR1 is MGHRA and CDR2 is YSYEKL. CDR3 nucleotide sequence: TGCGCCAGCAGCGGAAGACAGGGGGTGAACACAGATACGCAGTATTTT. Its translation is CASSGRQGVNTDTQYF.

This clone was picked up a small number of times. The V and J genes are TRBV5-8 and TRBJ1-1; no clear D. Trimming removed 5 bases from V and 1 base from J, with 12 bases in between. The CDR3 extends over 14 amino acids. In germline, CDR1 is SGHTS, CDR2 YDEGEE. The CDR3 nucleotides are TGTGCCAGCAGGCTAGGACGGGGGAACACTGAAGCTTTCTTT. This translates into CASRLGRGNTEAFF.

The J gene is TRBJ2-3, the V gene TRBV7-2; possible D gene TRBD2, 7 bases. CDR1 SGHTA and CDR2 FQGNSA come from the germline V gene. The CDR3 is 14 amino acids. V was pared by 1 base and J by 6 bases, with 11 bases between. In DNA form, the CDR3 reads TGTGCCAGCAGCTTAGTAGGGGGAGGGGATACGCAGTATTTT. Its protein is CASSLVGGGDTQYF.

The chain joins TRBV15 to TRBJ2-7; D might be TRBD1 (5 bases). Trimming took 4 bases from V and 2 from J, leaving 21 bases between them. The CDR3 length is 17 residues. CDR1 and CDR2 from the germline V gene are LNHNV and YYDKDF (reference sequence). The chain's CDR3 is CATSTDRDFVGAYEQYF. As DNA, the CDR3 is TGTGCCACCAGCACGGACCGCGACTTTGTAGGGGCCTACGAGCAGTACTTC.

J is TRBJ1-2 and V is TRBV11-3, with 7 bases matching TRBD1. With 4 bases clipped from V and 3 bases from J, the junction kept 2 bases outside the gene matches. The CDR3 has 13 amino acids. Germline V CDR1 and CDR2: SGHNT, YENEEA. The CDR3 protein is CASSSGQDYGYTF. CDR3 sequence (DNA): TGTGCCAGCAGCTCTGGACAGGACTATGGCTACACCTTC.

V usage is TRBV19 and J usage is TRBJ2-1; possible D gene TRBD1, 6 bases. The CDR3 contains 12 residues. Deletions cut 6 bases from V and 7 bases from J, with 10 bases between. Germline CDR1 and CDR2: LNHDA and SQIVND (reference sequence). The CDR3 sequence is CASSVQGNEQFF. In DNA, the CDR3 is TGTGCCAGTAGCGTACAGGGAAATGAGCAGTTCTTC. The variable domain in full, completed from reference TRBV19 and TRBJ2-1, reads DGGITQSPKYLFRKEGQNVTLSCEQNLNHDAMYWYRQDPGQGLRLIYYSQIVNDFQKGDIAEGYSVSREKKESFPLTVTSAQKNPTAFYLCASSVQGNEQFFGPGTRLTVL.

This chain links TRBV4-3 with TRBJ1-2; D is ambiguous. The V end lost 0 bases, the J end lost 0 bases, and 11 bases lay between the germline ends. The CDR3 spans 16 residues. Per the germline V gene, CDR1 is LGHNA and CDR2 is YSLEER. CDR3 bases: TGCGCCAGCAGCCAAGAGTGGGCAGCTTCTAACTATGGCTACACCTTC. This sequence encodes CASSQEWAASNYGYTF.

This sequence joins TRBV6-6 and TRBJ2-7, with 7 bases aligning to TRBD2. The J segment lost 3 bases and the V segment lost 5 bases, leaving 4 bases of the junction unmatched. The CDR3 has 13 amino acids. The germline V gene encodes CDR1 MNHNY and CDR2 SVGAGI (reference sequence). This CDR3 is CASSGGLLYEQYF. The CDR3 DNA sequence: TGTGCCAGCAGTGGGGGACTACTCTACGAGCAGTACTTC.

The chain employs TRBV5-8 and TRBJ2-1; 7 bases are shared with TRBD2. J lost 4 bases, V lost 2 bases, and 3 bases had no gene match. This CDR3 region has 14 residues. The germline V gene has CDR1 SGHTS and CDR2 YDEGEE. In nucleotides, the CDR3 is TGTGCCAGCAGCTTCGGGACTATTTACAATGAGCAGTTCTTC. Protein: CASSFGTIYNEQFF.

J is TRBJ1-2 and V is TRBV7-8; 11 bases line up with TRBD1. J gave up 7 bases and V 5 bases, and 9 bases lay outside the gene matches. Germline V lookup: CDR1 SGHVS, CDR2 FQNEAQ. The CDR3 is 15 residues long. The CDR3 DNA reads TGTGCCAGCAGCCTCCCTGGACAGGGGGCGCGTGGCTACACCTTC. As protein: CASSLPGQGARGYTF. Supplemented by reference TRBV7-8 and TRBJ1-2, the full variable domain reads GAGVSQSPRYKVAKRGQDVALRCDPISGHVSLFWYQQALGQGPEFLTYFQNEAQLDKSGLPSDRFFAERPEGSVSTLKIQRTQQEDSAVYLCASSLPGQGARGYTFGSGTRLTVV.

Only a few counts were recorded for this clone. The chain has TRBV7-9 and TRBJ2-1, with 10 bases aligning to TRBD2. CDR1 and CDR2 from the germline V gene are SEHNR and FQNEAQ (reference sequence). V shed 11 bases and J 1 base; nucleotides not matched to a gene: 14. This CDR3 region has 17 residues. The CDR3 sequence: CAGQHPSGGHSYNEQFF. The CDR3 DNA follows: TGTGCCGGTCAGCACCCTAGCGGGGGCCATTCCTACAATGAGCAGTTCTTC.

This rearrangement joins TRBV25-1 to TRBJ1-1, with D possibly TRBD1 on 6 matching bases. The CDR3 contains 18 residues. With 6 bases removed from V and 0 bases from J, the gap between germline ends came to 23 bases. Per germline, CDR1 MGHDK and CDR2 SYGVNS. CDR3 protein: CASRLGTGIQAMNTEAFF. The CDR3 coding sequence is TGTGCCAGCAGACTCGGCACAGGGATTCAAGCGATGAACACTGAAGCTTTCTTT.

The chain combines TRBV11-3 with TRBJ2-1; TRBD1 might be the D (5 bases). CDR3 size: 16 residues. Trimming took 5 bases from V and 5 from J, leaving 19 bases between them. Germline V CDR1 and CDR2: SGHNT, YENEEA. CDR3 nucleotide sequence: TGTGCCAGCAGCCAGTTGTTGGGGCGTTTGGACAATGAGCAGTTCTTC. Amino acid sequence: CASSQLLGRLDNEQFF. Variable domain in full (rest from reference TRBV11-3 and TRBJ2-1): EAGVVQSPRYKIIEKKQPVAFWCNPISGHNTLYWYLQNLGQGPELLIRYENEEAVDDSQLPKDRFSAERLKGVDSTLKIQPAELGDSAVYLCASSQLLGRLDNEQFFGPGTRLTVL.

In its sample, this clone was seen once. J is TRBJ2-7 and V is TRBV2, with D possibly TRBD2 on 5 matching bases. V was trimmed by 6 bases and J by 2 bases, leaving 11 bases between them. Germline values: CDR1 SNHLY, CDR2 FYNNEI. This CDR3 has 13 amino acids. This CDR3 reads CASRAGNPYEQYF. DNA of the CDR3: TGTGCCAGCAGGGCCGGGAACCCCTACGAGCAGTACTTC. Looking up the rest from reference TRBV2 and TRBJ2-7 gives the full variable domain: EPEVTQTPSHQVTQMGQEVILRCVPISNHLYFYWYRQILGQKVEFLVSFYNNEISEKSEIFDDQFSVERPDGSNFTLKIRSTKLEDSAMYFCASRAGNPYEQYFGPGTRLTVT.

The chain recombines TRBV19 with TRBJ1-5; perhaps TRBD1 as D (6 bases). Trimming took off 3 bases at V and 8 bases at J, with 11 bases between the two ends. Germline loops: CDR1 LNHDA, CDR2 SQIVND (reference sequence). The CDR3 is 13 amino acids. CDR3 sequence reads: CASSMRDIEPQHF. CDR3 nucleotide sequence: TGTGCCAGTAGTATGAGGGACATCGAGCCCCAGCATTTT.

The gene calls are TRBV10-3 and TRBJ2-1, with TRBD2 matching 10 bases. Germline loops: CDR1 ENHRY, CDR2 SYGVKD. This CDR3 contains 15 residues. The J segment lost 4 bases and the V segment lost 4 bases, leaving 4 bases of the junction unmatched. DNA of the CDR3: TGTGCCATCAGTGGAACTAGCGGGAAATACAATGAGCAGTTCTTC. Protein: CAISGTSGKYNEQFF.

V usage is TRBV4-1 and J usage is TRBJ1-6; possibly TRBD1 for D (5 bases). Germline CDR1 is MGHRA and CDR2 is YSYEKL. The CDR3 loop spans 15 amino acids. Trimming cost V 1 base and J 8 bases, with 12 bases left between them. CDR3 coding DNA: TGCGCCAGCAGCCAAGCCCTGCGGGGGGATTCACCCCTCCACTTT. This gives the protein CASSQALRGDSPLHF.

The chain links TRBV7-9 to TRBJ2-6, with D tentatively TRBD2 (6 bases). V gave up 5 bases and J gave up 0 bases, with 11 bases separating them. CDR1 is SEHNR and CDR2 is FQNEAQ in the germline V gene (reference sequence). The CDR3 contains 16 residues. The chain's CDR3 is CASSAGTVSGANVLTF. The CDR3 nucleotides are TGTGCCAGCAGCGCGGGAACAGTCTCTGGGGCCAACGTCCTGACTTTC. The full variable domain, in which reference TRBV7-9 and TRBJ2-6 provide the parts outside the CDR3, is DTGVSQNPRHKITKRGQNVTFRCDPISEHNRLYWYRQTLGQGPEFLTYFQNEAQLEKSRLLSDRFSAERPKGSFSTLEIQRTEQGDSAMYLCASSAGTVSGANVLTFGAGSRLTVL.

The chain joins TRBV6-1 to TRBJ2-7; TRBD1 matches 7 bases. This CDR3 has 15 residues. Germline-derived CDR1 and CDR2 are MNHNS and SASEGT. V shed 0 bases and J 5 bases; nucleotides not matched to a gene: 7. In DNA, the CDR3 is TGTGCCAGCAGTGAAGCGCGGCAGGGGGTAGACGAGCAGTACTTC. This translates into CASSEARQGVDEQYF.

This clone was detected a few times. CDR3 loop: CAISEYRGLNTEAFF. The CDR3 DNA reads TGTGCCATCAGTGAGTACAGGGGGCTGAACACTGAAGCTTTCTTT. The chain employs TRBV10-3 and TRBJ1-1, with TRBD1 matching 9 bases. The junction had 0 bases not matched to a gene; V was cut back by 1 base and J by 0 bases. Germline CDR1 is ENHRY and CDR2 is SYGVKD. The CDR3 has 15 residues.

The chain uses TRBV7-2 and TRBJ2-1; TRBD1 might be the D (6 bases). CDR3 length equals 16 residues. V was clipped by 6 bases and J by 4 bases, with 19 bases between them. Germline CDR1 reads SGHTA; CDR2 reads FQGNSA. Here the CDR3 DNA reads TGTGCCAGCAGTCAGGGGCGTGCAAGGGAGTACAATGAGCAGTTCTTC. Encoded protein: CASSQGRAREYNEQFF.

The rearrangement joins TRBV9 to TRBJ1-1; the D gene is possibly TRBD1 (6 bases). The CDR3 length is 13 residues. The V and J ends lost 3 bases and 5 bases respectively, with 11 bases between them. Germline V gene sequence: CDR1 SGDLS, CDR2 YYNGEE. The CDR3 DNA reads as TGTGCCAGCAGCGACGGGACACCTACTGAAGCTTTCTTT. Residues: CASSDGTPTEAFF. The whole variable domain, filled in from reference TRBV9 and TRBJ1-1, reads DSGVTQTPKHLITATGQRVTLRCSPRSGDLSVYWYQQSLDQGLQFLIQYYNGEERAKGNILERFSAQQFPDLHSELNLSSLELGDSALYFCASSDGTPTEAFFGQGTRLTVV.

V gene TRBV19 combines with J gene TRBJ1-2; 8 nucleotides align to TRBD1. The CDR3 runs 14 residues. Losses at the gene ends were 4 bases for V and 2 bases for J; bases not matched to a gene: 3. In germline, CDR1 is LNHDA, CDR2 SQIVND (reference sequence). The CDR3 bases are TGTGCCAGTAGTAGACAGGGGATCAACTATGGCTACACCTTC. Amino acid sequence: CASSRQGINYGYTF.

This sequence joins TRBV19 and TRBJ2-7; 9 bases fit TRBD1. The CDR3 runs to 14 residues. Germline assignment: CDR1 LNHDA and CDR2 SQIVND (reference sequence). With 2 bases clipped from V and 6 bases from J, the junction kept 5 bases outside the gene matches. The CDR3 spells CASSIRDRASEQYF. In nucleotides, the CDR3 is TGTGCCAGTAGTATAAGGGACAGGGCGTCCGAGCAGTACTTC.

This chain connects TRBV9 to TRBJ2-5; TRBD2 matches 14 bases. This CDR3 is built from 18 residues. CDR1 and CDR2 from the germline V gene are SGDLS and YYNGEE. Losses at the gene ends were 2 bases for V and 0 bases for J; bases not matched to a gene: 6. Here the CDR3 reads CASSVGTSGGLYQETQYF. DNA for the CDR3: TGTGCCAGCAGCGTGGGGACTAGCGGGGGACTTTACCAAGAGACCCAGTACTTC.

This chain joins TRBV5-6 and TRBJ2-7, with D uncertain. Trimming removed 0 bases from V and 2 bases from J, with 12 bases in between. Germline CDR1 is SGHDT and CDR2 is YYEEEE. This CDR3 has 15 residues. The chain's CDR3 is CASSLVAGETYEQYF. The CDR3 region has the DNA TGTGCCAGCAGCTTGGTGGCAGGCGAGACCTACGAGCAGTACTTC.

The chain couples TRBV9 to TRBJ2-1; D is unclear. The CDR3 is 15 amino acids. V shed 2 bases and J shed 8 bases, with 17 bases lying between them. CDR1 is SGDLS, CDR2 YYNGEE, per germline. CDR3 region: CASSVGPLPEDEQFF. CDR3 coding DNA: TGTGCCAGCAGCGTTGGCCCCCTCCCAGAGGATGAGCAGTTCTTC. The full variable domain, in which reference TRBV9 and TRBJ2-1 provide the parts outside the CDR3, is DSGVTQTPKHLITATGQRVTLRCSPRSGDLSVYWYQQSLDQGLQFLIQYYNGEERAKGNILERFSAQQFPDLHSELNLSSLELGDSALYFCASSVGPLPEDEQFFGPGTRLTVL.

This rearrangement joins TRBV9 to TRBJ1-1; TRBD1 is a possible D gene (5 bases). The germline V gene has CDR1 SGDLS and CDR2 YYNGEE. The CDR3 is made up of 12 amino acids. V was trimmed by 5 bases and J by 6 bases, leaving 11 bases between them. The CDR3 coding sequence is TGTGCCAGCAGTGGAGGAGGGGCTGAAGCTTTCTTT. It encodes CASSGGGAEAFF.

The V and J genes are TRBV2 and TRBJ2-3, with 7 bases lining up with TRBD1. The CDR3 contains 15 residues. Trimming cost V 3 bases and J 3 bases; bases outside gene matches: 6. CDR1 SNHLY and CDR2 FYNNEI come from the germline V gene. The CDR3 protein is CASSEGQILTDTQYF. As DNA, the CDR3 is TGTGCCAGCAGTGAGGGACAGATTCTAACAGATACGCAGTATTTT. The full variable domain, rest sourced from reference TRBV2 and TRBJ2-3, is EPEVTQTPSHQVTQMGQEVILRCVPISNHLYFYWYRQILGQKVEFLVSFYNNEISEKSEIFDDQFSVERPDGSNFTLKIRSTKLEDSAMYFCASSEGQILTDTQYFGPGTRLTVL.